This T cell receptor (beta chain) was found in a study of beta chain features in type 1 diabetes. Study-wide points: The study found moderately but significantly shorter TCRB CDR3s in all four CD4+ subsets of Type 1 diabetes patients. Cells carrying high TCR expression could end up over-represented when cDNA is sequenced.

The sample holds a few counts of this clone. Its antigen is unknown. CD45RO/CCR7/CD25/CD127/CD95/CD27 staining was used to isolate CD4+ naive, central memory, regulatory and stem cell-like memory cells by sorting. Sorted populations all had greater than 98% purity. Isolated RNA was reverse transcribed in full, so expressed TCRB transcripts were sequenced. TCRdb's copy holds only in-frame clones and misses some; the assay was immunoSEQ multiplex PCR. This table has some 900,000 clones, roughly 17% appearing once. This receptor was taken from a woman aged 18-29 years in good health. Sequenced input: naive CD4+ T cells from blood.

CDR3 sequence: CASSQSGQGAYEQYF. The CDR3 region has the DNA TGCGCCAGCAGCCAATCGGGACAGGGGGCTTACGAGCAGTACTTC. The V gene is TRBV4-3, the J gene TRBJ2-7; 12 bases are shared with TRBD1. This CDR3 spans 15 amino acids. V was pared by 2 bases and J by 4 bases, with 3 bases of the junction left unmatched. Germline values: CDR1 LGHNA, CDR2 YSLEER.